Listed below are T cell receptor beta chains from one sample, sequenced in a study of Tregs in tolerant kidney transplant recipients. The method was immunoSEQ multiplex PCR; TCRdb's version includes in-frame clones alone and lacks a portion of them. Here the sample spans some 65,000 clones, roughly 84% being singletons. Sequencing was performed on CD4+ T cells from blood. Every receptor here comes from a human donor in good health. CDR3s include the opening cysteine and the closing phenylalanine or tryptophan. The D gene is left open where the match is weak. Clone size is stated in some rows and not others, as once, few, many or a class when expanded.

v_gene,len,d_gene,j_gene,abundance,CDR3aa,CDR3nt
TRBV7-9,18,TRBD2,TRBJ2-3,NA,CASSLGARGGRVSDTQYF,TGTGCCAGCAGCTTAGGTGCACGCGGCGGGAGGGTTTCGGATACGCAGTATTTT
TRBV1,17,NA,TRBJ1-5,NA,CTSSQEPGQGADQPQHF,TGCACCAGCAGCCAAGAGCCGGGACAGGGGGCAGACCAGCCCCAGCATTTT
TRBV21-1,16,NA,TRBJ2-2,NA,CASSKGGQGPTGELFF,TGTGCCAGCAGCAAAGGGGGACAGGGACCCACCGGGGAGCTGTTTTTT
TRBV2,12,NA,TRBJ1-2,NA,CASSETGNGYTF,TGTGCCAGCAGTGAAACGGGGAACGGCTACACCTTC
TRBV6-1,18,TRBD1,TRBJ1-2,few,CASSEEWDRDRTNYGYTF,TGTGCCAGCAGTGAAGAGTGGGACAGGGACAGGACTAACTATGGCTACACCTTC
TRBV5-1,16,TRBD1,TRBJ2-6,NA,CASRTGGALGANVLTF,TGCGCCAGCAGAACAGGGGGCGCACTTGGGGCCAACGTCCTGACTTTC
TRBV19,13,NA,TRBJ1-1,NA,CATKGGAWTEAFF,TGTGCCACTAAGGGGGGCGCGTGGACTGAAGCTTTCTTT
TRBV27,14,NA,TRBJ2-5,NA,CASSRPGLQETQYF,TGTGCCAGCAGTCGCCCGGGCCTACAAGAGACCCAGTACTTC
TRBV4-3,15,NA,TRBJ2-3,NA,CASSQGGQRTDTQYF,TGCGCCAGCAGCCAAGGGGGCCAACGCACAGATACGCAGTATTTT
TRBV5-3,17,NA,TRBJ1-2,NA,CARSLRDPETLCYGYTF,TGTGCCAGAAGCCTCCGGGACCCTGAAACCCTTTGCTATGGCTACACCTTC
TRBV18,14,NA,TRBJ2-4,NA,CASSPDRAGNIQYF,TGTGCCAGCTCCCCCGATAGGGCGGGAAACATTCAGTACTTC
TRBV19,16,NA,TRBJ2-1,NA,CASSISGLAKYNEQFF,TGTGCCAGTAGTATATCAGGGCTAGCGAAATACAATGAGCAGTTCTTC
TRBV9,13,NA,TRBJ1-5,once,CASSVGLSQPQHF,TGTGCCAGCAGCGTAGGGTTGAGTCAGCCCCAGCATTTT
TRBV6-1,13,NA,TRBJ2-7,NA,CASASGHSYEQYF,TGTGCCAGCGCCTCGGGCCACTCCTACGAGCAGTACTTC
TRBV7-6,15,NA,TRBJ1-3,NA,CASSLDRASGNTIYF,TGTGCCAGCAGCTTAGACAGAGCCTCTGGAAACACCATATATTTT
TRBV5-1,17,TRBD2,TRBJ2-5,once,CASSTGLAGASQETQYF,TGCGCCAGCAGCACCGGACTAGCGGGGGCTTCGCAAGAGACCCAGTACTTC
TRBV4-1,13,NA,TRBJ2-1,NA,CASSQGSLREQFF,TGCGCCAGCAGCCAAGGGAGTCTCAGAGAGCAGTTCTTC
TRBV7-9,15,NA,TRBJ1-6,NA,CASSLDQGSGSPLHF,TGTGCCAGCAGCTTAGATCAGGGGTCAGGATCACCCCTCCACTTT
TRBV2,14,NA,TRBJ1-5,NA,CASRGGGGDQPQHF,TGTGCCAGCCGAGGGGGAGGGGGGGATCAGCCCCAGCATTTT
TRBV4-2,15,NA,TRBJ2-5,NA,CASSQGAAGWGTQYF,TGTGCCAGCAGCCAAGGGGCTGCGGGCTGGGGGACCCAGTACTTC
TRBV6-5,15,TRBD1,TRBJ1-1,NA,CASSRDRGANTEAFF,TGTGCCAGCAGCCGGGACAGGGGGGCGAACACTGAAGCTTTCTTT
TRBV6-1,13,NA,TRBJ1-2,few,CASTWTVNYGYTF,TGTGCCAGCACTTGGACGGTTAACTATGGCTACACCTTC
TRBV29-1,11,NA,TRBJ1-2,NA,CSVEEVRGYTF,TGCAGCGTTGAAGAGGTGAGGGGCTACACCTTC
TRBV28,14,TRBD1,TRBJ1-1,NA,CASSPPGQGAEAFF,TGTGCCAGCAGTCCGCCGGGACAGGGGGCTGAAGCTTTCTTT
TRBV7-9,15,TRBD1,TRBJ1-1,NA,CASSLRDRLNTEAFF,TGTGCCAGCAGCCTCCGGGACAGACTGAACACTGAAGCTTTCTTT
TRBV11-1,13,NA,TRBJ1-1,NA,CASTPRDNTEAFF,TGTGCCAGCACCCCCCGGGACAACACTGAAGCTTTCTTT
TRBV19,15,NA,TRBJ2-2,NA,CASSILRANTGELFF,TGTGCCAGTAGTATCTTGCGAGCGAACACCGGGGAGCTGTTTTTT
TRBV6-5,13,TRBD1,TRBJ1-1,NA,CASSVDRATEAFF,TGTGCCAGCAGTGTGGACAGGGCCACTGAAGCTTTCTTT
TRBV18,16,NA,TRBJ1-5,many,CASSPAVNRVHQPQHF,TGTGCCAGCTCACCGGCCGTAAACAGGGTGCATCAGCCCCAGCATTTT
TRBV5-6,14,TRBD2,TRBJ2-3,NA,CASQLAGGTDTQYF,TGTGCCAGCCAACTAGCGGGAGGAACAGATACGCAGTATTTT
TRBV6-1,15,TRBD1,TRBJ1-2,NA,CASSFGTGLNYGYTF,TGTGCCAGCAGTTTCGGGACAGGGCTTAACTATGGCTACACCTTC
TRBV7-2,15,TRBD2,TRBJ2-1,NA,CASSSQRGRNNEQFF,TGTGCCAGCAGCTCACAGCGGGGGCGCAACAATGAGCAGTTCTTC
TRBV7-2,13,NA,TRBJ1-2,NA,CASSLGGRYGYTF,TGTGCCAGCAGCTTGGGGGGGAGGTACGGCTACACCTTC
TRBV6-5,16,NA,TRBJ2-3,few,CASSYLVALRPDTQYF,TGTGCCAGCAGTTACTTGGTGGCCTTAAGGCCAGATACGCAGTATTTT
TRBV15,16,NA,TRBJ2-7,many,CATSRGRVDLASEQYF,TGTGCCACCAGCAGAGGCAGGGTGGATTTGGCTTCCGAGCAGTACTTC
TRBV28,16,TRBD1,TRBJ2-4,NA,CASSRSVGTGMNIQYF,TGTGCCAGCAGTCGATCGGTGGGGACAGGGATGAACATTCAGTACTTC
TRBV7-3,15,NA,TRBJ2-3,NA,CASSLSGGPTDTQYF,TGTGCCAGCAGCTTAAGCGGGGGCCCCACAGATACGCAGTATTTT
TRBV15,15,NA,TRBJ1-4,NA,CATSRGKGTEEKLFF,TGTGCCACCAGCAGAGGAAAGGGGACGGAGGAAAAACTGTTTTTT
TRBV27,16,TRBD2,TRBJ2-7,NA,CASSPSGGAVTGEQYF,TGTGCCAGCAGTCCGAGCGGGGGGGCCGTAACCGGCGAGCAGTACTTC
TRBV7-2,15,NA,TRBJ2-1,NA,CASSLVGNSYNEQFF,TGTGCCAGCAGCTTAGTAGGGAACTCCTACAATGAGCAGTTCTTC
TRBV5-8,15,NA,TRBJ1-5,NA,CASSSTGGRNQPQHF,TGTGCCAGCAGCTCGACGGGGGGCCGCAATCAGCCCCAGCATTTT
TRBV2,13,NA,TRBJ1-2,NA,CASGRDPLGGYTF,TGTGCCAGCGGGCGTGACCCCCTCGGTGGCTACACCTTC
TRBV20-1,11,NA,TRBJ1-1,NA,CSASVGSVAFF,TGCAGTGCTTCCGTGGGATCGGTTGCTTTCTTT
TRBV11-2,14,NA,TRBJ1-2,few,CASRRLRGLDGYTF,TGTGCCAGCAGGAGGTTAAGGGGATTAGATGGCTACACCTTC
TRBV7-2,12,NA,TRBJ2-5,NA,CASNTQGETQYF,TGTGCCAGCAACACTCAGGGGGAGACCCAGTACTTC
TRBV10-3,14,NA,TRBJ2-3,few,CAISGGQNTDTQYF,TGTGCCATCAGTGGGGGCCAGAACACAGATACGCAGTATTTT
TRBV7-2,14,TRBD2,TRBJ2-3,NA,CASSQGSGGAGKYF,TGTGCCAGCAGCCAGGGTAGCGGGGGGGCCGGGAAGTATTTT
TRBV7-8,15,TRBD1,TRBJ1-5,once,CASSLEGQGNQPQHF,TGTGCCAGCAGCTTAGAGGGACAGGGCAATCAGCCCCAGCATTTT
TRBV9,16,TRBD1,TRBJ1-2,NA,CASSEPGTGPNYGYTF,TGTGCCAGCAGTGAACCCGGGACAGGGCCTAACTATGGCTACACCTTC